The 11 T cell receptor beta chains below all came from one sample that was sequenced in a study of spatial heterogeneity in lung cancer. Time point: blood at routine non-recurrence follow-up after resection. Without sorting, whole RNA was sequenced from tumor, nontumor lung or frozen PBMC. From the 5' RACE reads, TCRdb called clonotypes with MiXCR, one entry per CDR3 protein. The sample carries about 120,000 distinct CDR3 sequences, less than 15% recorded once. Sequenced here: PBMCs, sampled at follow-up. The receptors were sampled from a male donor with early-stage non-small cell lung cancer.

This chain joins TRBV7-6 and TRBJ1-3, with TRBD1 matching over 7 bases. Germline V lookup: CDR1 SGHVS, CDR2 FNYEAQ. Trimming removed 5 bases from V and 4 bases from J; junction bases left unmatched: 11. This CDR3 is 16 amino acids long. CDR3 DNA sequence: TGTGCCAGCAGCCAAAGGAGGGGGCCGGTCGGAAACACCATATATTTT. It encodes CASSQRRGPVGNTIYF.

By share, this clonotype counts as medium-sized. The chain recombines TRBV20-1 with TRBJ1-1, with unresolved D. Germline CDR1 is DFQATT and CDR2 is SNEGSKA (reference sequence). The CDR3 runs to 14 residues. Trimming removed 1 base from V and 4 bases from J, with 13 bases in between. The chain's CDR3 is CSARGGVWSTEAFF. CDR3 DNA: TGCAGTGCTAGAGGTGGGGTTTGGAGCACTGAAGCTTTCTTT.

This clonotype was observed at least ten times. The chain joins TRBV28 to TRBJ1-5, with a weak D call TRBD1 (5 bases). CDR1 and CDR2 (germline): MDHEN, SYDVKM. CDR3 size: 14 residues. V was pared by 6 bases and J by 6 bases, with 15 bases between. The CDR3 DNA reads as TGTGCCAGCAGACTAGTCTGGGGGACTCAGCCCCAGCATTTT. Its translation: CASRLVWGTQPQHF.

This clonotype has at least ten counts. This rearrangement joins TRBV7-2 to TRBJ1-5; D uncertain. Germline values: CDR1 SGHTA, CDR2 FQGNSA. Trimming pared 2 bases from V and 7 bases from J, leaving 9 bases between. The CDR3 is made up of 13 amino acids. The CDR3 DNA sequence: TGTGCCAGCAGCTTAAGTTTCCGACAGCCCCAGCATTTT. Its translation: CASSLSFRQPQHF.

The chain uses TRBV20-1 and TRBJ2-3; TRBD2 agrees at 8 bases. From germline, CDR1 is DFQATT and CDR2 SNEGSKA (reference sequence). V was pared by 6 bases and J by 0 bases, with 5 bases of the junction left unmatched. The CDR3 has 14 amino acids. The CDR3 spells CSAPGLGSTDTQYF. The CDR3 nucleotides are TGCAGTGCCCCGGGACTAGGTAGCACAGATACGCAGTATTTT.

This clonotype was picked up many times. V usage is TRBV20-1 and J usage is TRBJ2-2, with D unclear. The CDR3 is made up of 18 amino acids. Trimming removed 1 base from V and 0 bases from J, with 18 bases in between. CDR1 and CDR2 (germline): DFQATT, SNEGSKA (reference sequence). CDR3 region: CSARGAKGMSPNTGELFF. The CDR3 coding sequence is TGCAGTGCTAGAGGAGCGAAGGGTATGAGCCCGAACACCGGGGAGCTGTTTTTT.

The rearrangement links TRBV2 to TRBJ1-1; perhaps TRBD1 as D (5 bases). Deletions cut 8 bases from V and 2 bases from J, with 15 bases between. CDR3 length: 14 residues. Germline V gene data show CDR1 as SNHLY and CDR2 as FYNNEI. DNA for the CDR3: TGTGCCAGCGGAAACGGAAGGGGAAACACTGAAGCTTTCTTT. Encoded protein: CASGNGRGNTEAFF.

This clonotype was observed at least ten times. V and J are TRBV5-1 and TRBJ1-5; no definite D call. V dropped 4 bases and J dropped 9 bases, with 14 bases sitting between them. The CDR3 runs to 13 residues. The germline gives CDR1 SGHRS, CDR2 YFSETQ. CDR3 DNA: TGCGCCAGCAGCCTAGACGGGGTGTCGCCCCAGCATTTT. Translated, it gives CASSLDGVSPQHF.

The chain recombines TRBV5-6 with TRBJ1-5; no clear D. Deletions cut 4 bases from V and 2 bases from J, with 19 bases between. Germline lookup yields CDR1 SGHDT and CDR2 YYEEEE. The CDR3 loop spans 17 amino acids. The CDR3 DNA follows: TGTGCCAGCAGCGCCAGGACCGGTAGGACGGGCAATCAGCCCCAGCATTTT. It specifies CASSARTGRTGNQPQHF.

The rearrangement uses TRBV6-6 and TRBJ2-7; possible D gene TRBD2, 6 bases. Trimming shortened V by 6 bases and J by 4 bases, and 10 bases separated the two germline ends. The CDR3 runs 12 residues. From germline, CDR1 is MNHNY and CDR2 SVGAGI (reference sequence). The CDR3 nucleotides read TGTGCCAGCAGCCACGGGGGTTACGAGCAGTACTTC. It yields the protein CASSHGGYEQYF.

The chain is built from TRBV5-1 and TRBJ1-6; possible D gene TRBD1, 6 bases. The CDR3 runs to 15 residues. The V gene lost 0 bases and the J gene lost 7 bases, with 11 bases spanning the gap. CDR1 is SGHRS and CDR2 is YFSETQ in the germline V gene. Here the CDR3 reads CASSLEGGQNSPLHF. The DNA for the CDR3 is TGCGCCAGCAGCTTGGAAGGTGGACAGAATTCACCCCTCCACTTT.